This T cell receptor (beta chain) originates from a study of vaccination effects on CD4 cells after COVID-19. Study results and caveats: Early post-infection timepoints were missing from the study, which also had few convalescent patients. Clonal contraction was marked in infection- and vaccine-induced clones late after vaccination.

ViraFEST assay sequencing came after antigen-specific CD4+ T cells were expanded with viral peptide pools. Culturing for nine to ten days preceded CD4+ T cell isolation. Documented for the person is a PCR-confirmed SARS-CoV-2 infection occurring between March and December 2020. Peptides at 10 ug/ml and IL-2 at 10 IU/ml were added to two million PBMC per well. At days 3 and 7, half of the medium was exchanged for IL-2 medium. Produced via immunoSEQ multiplex PCR; TCRdb's table is partial and in-frame only. Among tens of thousands of clones listed, more than 70% were seen once. Per the germline V gene, CDR1 is KGHSY and CDR2 is FQNENV. The CDR3 has 15 amino acids. V lost 4 bases, J lost 0 bases, and 10 bases lay in between. A remark on this clone: Its antigen is currently unknown.

Sequences were derived from CD4+ T cells from PBMCs cultured with a peptide pool, sampled before COVID-19 vaccination. The gene calls are TRBV16 and TRBJ1-5; no firm D call. This TCR was recovered from a human donor who had a prior SARS-CoV-2 infection. CDR3 residues: CASSPKSYSNQPQHF. The CDR3 nucleotides are TGTGCCAGCAGCCCTAAAAGCTATAGCAATCAGCCCCAGCATTTT.